This TCR beta chain was captured by sequencing in a study of cytomegalovirus exposure and HLA in healthy donors. In this sample, this clone turned up a few times. What it recognizes is unknown. Amplification used 60 Vbeta primers and 13 Jbeta primers. Profiling relied on immunoSEQ multiplex PCR, and the TCRdb table lists in-frame clones only, not all of them. This table holds approximately 77,000 clones, about 70% found once. Findings of the study overall: Within an earlier analysis, most TCR beta V segments proved productive either about 90% or about 30% of the time. The study reported that TCR beta sequences accurately predicted HLA-A and HLA-B alleles in most subjects. Highly shared sequence variants in one cluster were likely a sequencing artifact.

The TCR was taken from a male donor in good health and CMV-seropositive. Sequencing was done on a sample of PBMCs.

The CDR3 region has the DNA TGTGCCAGTAGTACCCGGGACAGGGCAGGCAATCAGCCCCAGCATTTT. It yields the protein CASSTRDRAGNQPQHF. The chain couples TRBV19 to TRBJ1-5; 9 nucleotides agree with TRBD1. Per the germline V gene, CDR1 is LNHDA and CDR2 is SQIVND (reference sequence). Trimming at V came to 4 bases and at J to 2 bases, leaving 6 bases not matched to a gene. This CDR3 spans 16 amino acids. The full variable domain, rest sourced from reference TRBV19 and TRBJ1-5, is DGGITQSPKYLFRKEGQNVTLSCEQNLNHDAMYWYRQDPGQGLRLIYYSQIVNDFQKGDIAEGYSVSREKKESFPLTVTSAQKNPTAFYLCASSTRDRAGNQPQHFGDGTRLSIL.